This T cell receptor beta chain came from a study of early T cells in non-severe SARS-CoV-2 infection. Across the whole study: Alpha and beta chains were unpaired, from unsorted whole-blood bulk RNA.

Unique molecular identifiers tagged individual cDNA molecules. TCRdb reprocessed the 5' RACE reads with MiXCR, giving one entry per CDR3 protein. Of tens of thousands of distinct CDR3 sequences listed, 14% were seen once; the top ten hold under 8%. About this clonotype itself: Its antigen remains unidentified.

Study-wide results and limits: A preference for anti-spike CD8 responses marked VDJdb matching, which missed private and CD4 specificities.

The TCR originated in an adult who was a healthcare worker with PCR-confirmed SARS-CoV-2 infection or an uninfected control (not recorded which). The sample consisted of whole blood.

CDR3 loop: CASSLSLAGYEQYF. The CDR3 DNA is TGTGCCAGCAGTTTGAGTCTAGCGGGTTACGAGCAGTACTTC. The chain combines TRBV28 with TRBJ2-7, with 8 bases aligning to TRBD2. After removal of 3 bases from V and 4 bases from J, the junction contained 5 bases not matched to a gene. CDR1 MDHEN and CDR2 SYDVKM come from the germline V gene. This CDR3 contains 14 residues.